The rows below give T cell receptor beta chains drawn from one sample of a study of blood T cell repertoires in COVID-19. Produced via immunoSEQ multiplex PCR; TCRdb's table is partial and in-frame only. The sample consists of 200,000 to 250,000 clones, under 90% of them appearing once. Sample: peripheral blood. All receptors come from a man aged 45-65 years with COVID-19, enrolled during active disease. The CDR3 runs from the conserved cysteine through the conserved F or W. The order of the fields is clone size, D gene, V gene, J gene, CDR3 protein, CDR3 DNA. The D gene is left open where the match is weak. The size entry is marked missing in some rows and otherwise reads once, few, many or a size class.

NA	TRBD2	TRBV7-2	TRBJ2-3	CASRRTSGSSDTQYF	TGTGCCAGCAGACGGACTAGCGGGAGTTCAGATACGCAGTATTTT
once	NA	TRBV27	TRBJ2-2	CASSLLATGNAGELFF	TGTGCCAGCAGTTTATTAGCCACAGGGAACGCCGGGGAGCTGTTTTTT
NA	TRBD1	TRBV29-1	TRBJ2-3	CSVLRRDRGGRDTDTQYF	TGCAGCGTTCTACGCCGGGACAGGGGAGGGAGAGACACAGATACGCAGTATTTT
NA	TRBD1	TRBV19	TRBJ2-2	CATSRQGTGELFF	TGTGCCACTTCGAGACAGGGCACCGGGGAGCTGTTTTTT
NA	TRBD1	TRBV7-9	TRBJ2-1	CASSLKGTGVYEQFF	TGTGCCAGCAGCTTAAAGGGGACAGGGGTATATGAGCAGTTCTTC
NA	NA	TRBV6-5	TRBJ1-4	CASQGNNEKLFF	TGTGCCAGCCAGGGAAATAATGAAAAACTGTTTTTT
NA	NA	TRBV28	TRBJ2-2	CASSSPGPNTGELFF	TGTGCCAGCAGCAGTCCGGGTCCGAACACCGGGGAGCTGTTTTTT
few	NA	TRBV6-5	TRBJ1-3	CASSYSGVEGGNTIYF	TGTGCCAGCAGTTACTCCGGGGTTGAGGGAGGCAACACCATATATTTT
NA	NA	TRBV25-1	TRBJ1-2	CASSEPGAVYGYTF	TGTGCCAGCAGTGAGCCTGGGGCTGTCTATGGCTACACCTTC
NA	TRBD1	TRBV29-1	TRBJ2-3	CSVDGTGTSTDTQYF	TGCAGCGTTGACGGGACAGGGACGTCAACAGATACGCAGTATTTT
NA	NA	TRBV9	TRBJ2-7	CASSVGEPFFYEQYF	TGTGCCAGCAGCGTAGGTGAGCCCTTCTTTTACGAGCAGTACTTC
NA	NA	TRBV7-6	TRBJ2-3	CASSSPGERGTDTQYF	TGTGCCAGCAGCTCGCCCGGGGAGCGGGGCACAGATACGCAGTATTTT
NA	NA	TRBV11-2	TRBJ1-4	CASSLDVATNEKLFF	TGTGCCAGCAGCTTAGATGTCGCAACTAATGAAAAACTGTTTTTT
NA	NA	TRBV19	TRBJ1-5	CASSIVQGLGNQPQHF	TGTGCCAGTAGTATAGTCCAGGGGTTGGGCAATCAGCCCCAGCATTTT
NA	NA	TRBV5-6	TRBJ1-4	CASSRRWGGSLTNEKLFF	TGTGCCAGCAGTAGGCGATGGGGCGGATCGTTAACTAATGAAAAACTGTTTTTT
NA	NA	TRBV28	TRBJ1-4	CASSLTANNEKLFF	TGTGCCAGCAGTTTAACAGCTAATAATGAAAAACTGTTTTTT
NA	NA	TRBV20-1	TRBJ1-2	CSASPEVDVLVSNYGYTF	TGCAGTGCTAGTCCGGAGGTGGACGTTCTGGTATCGAACTATGGCTACACCTTC
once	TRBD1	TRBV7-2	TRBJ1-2	CASSLDRVFGYTF	TGTGCCAGCAGCTTGGACAGGGTTTTTGGCTACACCTTC
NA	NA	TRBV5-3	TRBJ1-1	CADKEVPTGAFF	TGTGCCGACAAGGAGGTCCCCACGGGCGCTTTCTTT
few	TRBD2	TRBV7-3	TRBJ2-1	CASSRGGTSYNEQFF	TGTGCCAGCAGCCGCGGGGGGACCTCCTACAATGAGCAGTTCTTC
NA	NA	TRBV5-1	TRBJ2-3	CASSLGPGTGSTDTQYF	TGCGCCAGCAGCTTGGGGCCGGGCACAGGGAGCACAGATACGCAGTATTTT
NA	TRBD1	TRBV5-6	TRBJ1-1	CASSWGQTNEAFF	TGTGCCAGCAGCTGGGGACAGACAAATGAAGCTTTCTTT
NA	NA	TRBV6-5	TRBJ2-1	CASSPLSGNEQFF	TGTGCCAGCAGTCCCCTGTCGGGGAATGAGCAGTTCTTC
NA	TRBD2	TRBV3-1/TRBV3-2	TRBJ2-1	CASSAGTSGGALSEQFF	TGTGCCAGCAGCGCTGGGACTAGCGGGGGGGCCCTCAGTGAGCAGTTCTTC
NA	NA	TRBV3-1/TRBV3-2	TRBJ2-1	CASSLRGRTYNEQFF	TGTGCCAGCAGCCTCCGGGGGAGGACCTACAATGAGCAGTTCTTC
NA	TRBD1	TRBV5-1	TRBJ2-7	CASSSRGQGRSYEQYF	TGCGCCAGCAGCTCTAGAGGACAGGGCCGAAGCTACGAGCAGTACTTC
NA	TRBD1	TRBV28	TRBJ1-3	CASSLSGQGLNTIYF	TGTGCCAGCAGTTTATCGGGACAGGGACTAAACACCATATATTTT
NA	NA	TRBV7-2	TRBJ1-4	CASSYTTNEKLFF	TGTGCCAGCAGTTATACAACTAATGAAAAACTGTTTTTT
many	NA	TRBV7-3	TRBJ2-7	CASSQGTGGFSSYEQYF	TGTGCCAGCAGCCAAGGGACTGGCGGGTTTTCGTCCTACGAGCAGTACTTC
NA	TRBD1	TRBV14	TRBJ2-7	CASSRTGTGRHEQYF	TGTGCCAGCAGTCGCACCGGGACAGGGAGGCACGAGCAGTACTTC
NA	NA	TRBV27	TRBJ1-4	CASSFLGRTNEKLFF	TGTGCCAGCAGTTTTCTGGGCAGGACTAATGAAAAACTGTTTTTT
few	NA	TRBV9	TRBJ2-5	CASSKGTGGGETQYF	TGTGCCAGCAGCAAAGGAACAGGGGGAGGGGAGACCCAGTACTTC
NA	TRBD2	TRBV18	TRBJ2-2	CASSRTERDVLFF	TGTGCCAGCTCTCGAACTGAGCGGGACGTTCTGTTTTTT
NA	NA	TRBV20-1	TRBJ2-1	CSARLNSGQFF	TGCAGTGCTAGACTAAACTCAGGGCAGTTCTTC
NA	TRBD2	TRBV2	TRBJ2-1	CASGQRGGNLNEQFF	TGTGCCAGCGGTCAGCGGGGGGGGAATTTGAATGAGCAGTTCTTC
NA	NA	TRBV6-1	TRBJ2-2	CASSELARTNTGELFF	TGTGCCAGCAGTGAACTGGCCAGAACGAACACCGGGGAGCTGTTTTTT
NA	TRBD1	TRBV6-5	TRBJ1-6	CASRGDRGNSPLHF	TGTGCCAGCAGGGGGGACAGGGGGAATTCACCCCTCCACTTT
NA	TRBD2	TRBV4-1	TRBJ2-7	CASSQLAGHTTTYEQYF	TGCGCCAGCAGCCAACTAGCGGGACATACCACAACCTACGAGCAGTACTTC
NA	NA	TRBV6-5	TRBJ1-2	CASSRQGAGSGYTF	TGTGCCAGCAGCCGCCAAGGGGCCGGTAGTGGCTACACCTTC
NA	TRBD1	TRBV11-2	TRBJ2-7	CASSSLQGPTYEQYF	TGTGCCAGCAGCTCGCTACAGGGGCCTACCTACGAGCAGTACTTC
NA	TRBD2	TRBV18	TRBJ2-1	CASSPRAGGGNEQFF	TGTGCCAGCTCACCAAGGGCGGGAGGAGGCAATGAGCAGTTCTTC
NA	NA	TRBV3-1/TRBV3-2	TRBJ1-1	CASSQSSTEAFF	TGTGCCAGCAGCCAATCTTCTACTGAAGCTTTCTTT
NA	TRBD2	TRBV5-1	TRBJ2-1	CASSLGSSGRGSEQFF	TGCGCCAGCAGCTTGGGGTCTAGCGGGAGGGGGAGTGAGCAGTTCTTC
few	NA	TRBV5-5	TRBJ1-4	CASSSGQPGEKLFF	TGTGCCAGCAGCTCTGGACAGCCTGGAGAAAAACTGTTTTTT
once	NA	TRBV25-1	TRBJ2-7	CASSAGHTYEQYF	TGTGCCAGCAGTGCGGGACACACCTACGAGCAGTACTTC
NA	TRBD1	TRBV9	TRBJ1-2	CASSPEDRVGYGYTF	TGTGCCAGCAGCCCAGAGGACAGGGTAGGCTATGGCTACACCTTC
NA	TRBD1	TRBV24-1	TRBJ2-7	CATSDPGQGGEQYF	TGTGCCACCAGTGATCCCGGACAGGGTGGCGAGCAGTACTTC
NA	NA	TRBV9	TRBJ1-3	CASTKGGTGNTIYF	TGTGCCAGCACCAAAGGAGGTACTGGAAACACCATATATTTT
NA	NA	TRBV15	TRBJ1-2	CATSTQGRNIYGYTF	TGTGCCACCAGCACTCAGGGGCGAAATATCTATGGCTACACCTTC
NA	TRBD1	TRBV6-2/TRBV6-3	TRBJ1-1	CASSHRGGEAFF	TGTGCCAGCAGCCACAGGGGCGGTGAAGCTTTCTTT
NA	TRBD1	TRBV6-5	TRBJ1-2	CASSPDRDNRGYTF	TGTGCCAGCAGTCCGGACAGGGACAATAGGGGCTACACCTTC
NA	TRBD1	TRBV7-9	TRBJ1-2	CASSRDSNYGYTF	TGTGCCAGCAGCCGGGACAGTAACTATGGCTACACCTTC
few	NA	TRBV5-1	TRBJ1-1	CASSLNLQADTEAFF	TGCGCCAGCAGCTTGAATTTGCAGGCCGACACTGAAGCTTTCTTT
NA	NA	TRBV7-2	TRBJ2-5	CASSLVTFETQYF	TGTGCCAGCAGCTTAGTAACATTTGAGACCCAGTACTTC
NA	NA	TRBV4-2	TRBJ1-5	CASSREQGSDQPQHF	TGTGCCAGCAGCCGAGAACAGGGTTCGGATCAGCCCCAGCATTTT
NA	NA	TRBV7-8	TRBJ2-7	CASSFGGTAYEQYF	TGTGCCAGCAGCTTCGGAGGGACCGCCTACGAGCAGTACTTC
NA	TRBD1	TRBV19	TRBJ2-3	CASSMSRDREADTQYF	TGTGCCAGTAGTATGTCCCGGGACAGGGAAGCAGATACGCAGTATTTT
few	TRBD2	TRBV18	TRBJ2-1	CASSPLFASGSGSSYNEQFF	TGTGCCAGCTCACCACTTTTTGCTAGCGGGAGTGGGAGCTCCTACAATGAGCAGTTCTTC